This TCR beta chain was documented in a study of T cell therapy after organ transplantation. Study background: T cell doses, up to 6, came every 2 weeks; follow-up lasted 25 to 35 weeks. Study-level findings and limits: Effects of concurrent antirejection and antiviral medications were not evaluable. Post-therapy reconstitution appeared to include transferred and endogenous clonotypes.

Remarks on this clone: The antigen remains unidentified.

Clones were sequenced by immunoSEQ multiplex PCR, and TCRdb holds only the in-frame ones, with some missing. The sample has 40,000 to 60,000 clones; 85% to 95% are singletons. Germline-derived CDR1 and CDR2 are MNHEY and SVGAGI. This CDR3 is built from 15 residues. The ends lost 9 bases at V and 0 bases at J; junction bases unmatched: 9. The chain uses TRBV6-5 and TRBJ1-2; 8 positions match TRBD1. This TCR was sampled from a human patient who had received a solid organ transplant and had CMV disease. This sample comprised CD8+ T cells from blood, obtained before autologous CMV-specific T cell therapy. The CDR3 protein is CASSIQGAPNYGYTF. The CDR3 nucleotides read TGTGCCAGTTCGATCCAGGGGGCGCCTAACTATGGCTACACCTTC.